This T cell receptor (beta chain) was sequenced during a study of shared clonotypes between healthy human individuals. Study results and limitations: Among non-shared clonotypes, generation probabilities were lower than among those shared by all four donors. In general, naive subsets displayed greater estimated richness than memory subsets did.

When replicate PCRs were run on sorted subsets, they used 150 to 200 ng DNA, some 30,000 T cell genomes. Measured with immunoSEQ multiplex PCR; TCRdb has only the in-frame clones, and not every one. The sample has hundreds of thousands of clones; about three quarters are singletons. About this clone itself: Its antigen is unidentified.

Healthy and HIV-negative, the adult donors had no recent acute infections or vaccinations. The clonotype comes from a woman between 25 and 40 years old in good health. Input material: memory CD4+ T cells sorted from blood. Subset of the sample: CD45RA-negative fraction.

CDR3 DNA sequence: TGTGCCAGCAGCCGGTTTCTAGACTACGAGCAGTACTTC. As protein: CASSRFLDYEQYF. This sequence joins TRBV7-2 and TRBJ2-7, with D unclear. The CDR3 has 13 residues. Germline values: CDR1 SGHTA, CDR2 FQGNSA. V lost 5 bases and J lost 3, with 11 bases in between.